This section outlines one TCR beta chain sequence together with its context. Its specificity is not known. Assay used: immunoSEQ multiplex PCR; TCRdb lists only in-frame clones, some missing. The sample shows about 67,000 clones, approximately 81% of them seen only once. The CDR3 runs 13 residues. Trimming took 4 bases from V and 2 from J, leaving 6 bases between them. CDR1 is MNHEY, CDR2 SVGAGI, per germline. This entry is derived from a study of T cell responses to AZD1222 COVID-19 vaccine. Findings of the study overall: The span of vaccine-associated CD4 TCRs extended across spike, with dominance at 160-218 and 743-854.

The sequence came from an adult in good health. The specimen comprised peripheral blood, sampled on day 0 of AZD1222 vaccination. The chain is built from TRBV6-5 and TRBJ1-5, with D perhaps matching TRBD1 (5 bases). The CDR3 loop is CASSSQGNQPQHF. As DNA, the CDR3 is TGTGCCAGCAGTTCACAGGGCAATCAGCCCCAGCATTTT.